Listed here is a single T cell receptor (beta chain). This sample is part of a study of blood T cell repertoires in COVID-19. Study in general: The United States, Italy and Spain were the sources of the acute and convalescent COVID-19 samples. T cells, B-cell-depleted T cells, or PBMCs provided the cDNA or gDNA that served as material.

The J segment lost 5 bases and the V segment lost 6 bases, leaving 19 bases of the junction unmatched. Germline-derived CDR1 and CDR2 are MRHNA and SNTAGT. The CDR3 length is 19 residues. Study processing details: Reference gene primers were amplified, and this amplification served to estimate nucleated cell counts. The assay was immunoSEQ multiplex PCR, and TCRdb's table has in-frame clones only and misses some. The DNA was the basis for D and trimming; V, J and clone size are from that table. The sample yields approximately 130,000 clones, around 85% seen once. The TCR originated in a human donor in a cohort sampled during active COVID-19. This rearrangement joins TRBV6-4 to TRBJ1-4; 9 bases are a match to TRBD1. Sequenced: peripheral blood. For the CDR3, the DNA is TGTGCCAGCAGGGGAACTCGGACAGGGGAGAACGGAGACAATGAAAAACTGTTTTTT. Translated: CASRGTRTGENGDNEKLFF.